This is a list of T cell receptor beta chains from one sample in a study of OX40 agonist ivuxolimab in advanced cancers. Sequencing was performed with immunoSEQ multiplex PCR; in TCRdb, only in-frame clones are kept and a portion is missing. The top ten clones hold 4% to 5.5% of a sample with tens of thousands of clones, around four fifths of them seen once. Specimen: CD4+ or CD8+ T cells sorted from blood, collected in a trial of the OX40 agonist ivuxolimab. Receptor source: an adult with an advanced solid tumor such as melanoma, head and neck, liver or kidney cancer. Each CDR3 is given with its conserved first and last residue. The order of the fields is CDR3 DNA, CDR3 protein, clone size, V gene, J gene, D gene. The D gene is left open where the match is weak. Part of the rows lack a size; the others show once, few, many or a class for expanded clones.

DNA: TGTGCCAGCAGTTGGGGACAGGGCCCCGGGGAGCTGTTTTTT
CDR3: CASSWGQGPGELFF
size: .
V: TRBV6-6
J: TRBJ2-2
D: TRBD1

DNA: TGTGCCAGCAGCGTCAAGGTCACCGGGGAGCTGTTTTTT
CDR3: CASSVKVTGELFF
size: once
V: TRBV9
J: TRBJ2-2
D: .

DNA: TGTGCCAGCAGTGGCGCAAGCGGGAATCAGCCCCAGCATTTT
CDR3: CASSGASGNQPQHF
size: few
V: TRBV2
J: TRBJ1-5
D: .

DNA: TGTGCCAGCAGACCGCGGGGAGGGAGGGACGGGGAGCTGTTTTTT
CDR3: CASRPRGGRDGELFF
size: once
V: TRBV9
J: TRBJ2-2
D: TRBD2

DNA: TGTGCCAGCAGCAAGGGACTAGCGGGAGGTACAGATACGCAGTATTTT
CDR3: CASSKGLAGGTDTQYF
size: .
V: TRBV5-6
J: TRBJ2-3
D: TRBD2

DNA: TGTGCCAGCAGCAGGACAGGGGCCGAGCTGTTTTTT
CDR3: CASSRTGAELFF
size: .
V: TRBV14
J: TRBJ2-2
D: TRBD1

DNA: TGTGCCAGCAGCGGGACCAACGAGAGGCAGCCCCAGCATTTT
CDR3: CASSGTNERQPQHF
size: .
V: TRBV7-8
J: TRBJ1-5
D: .

DNA: TGTGCCAGCAGTGAGGGGACTAGCGGGGGCACAGATACGCAGTATTTT
CDR3: CASSEGTSGGTDTQYF
size: .
V: TRBV6-4
J: TRBJ2-3
D: TRBD2

DNA: TGTGCCAGCAGTGGCTCCGGGACTAGCGGCTTCCACGAGCAGTACTTC
CDR3: CASSGSGTSGFHEQYF
size: .
V: TRBV2
J: TRBJ2-7
D: TRBD2

DNA: TGTGCCAGTAGTATAGTTAAGGGGCGGGAGCAGTACTTC
CDR3: CASSIVKGREQYF
size: .
V: TRBV19
J: TRBJ2-7
D: .

DNA: TGCGCCAGCAGCTTGGACAGGTTCACCAACAATGAGCAGTTCTTC
CDR3: CASSLDRFTNNEQFF
size: .
V: TRBV5-1
J: TRBJ2-1
D: .

DNA: TGCGCCAGCAGCTACCTAAGCGGAGTGGGAGATACGCAGTATTTT
CDR3: CASSYLSGVGDTQYF
size: .
V: TRBV5-1
J: TRBJ2-3
D: .

DNA: TGTGCCAGCAGCTCCAGTGCAACTAATGAAAAACTGTTTTTT
CDR3: CASSSSATNEKLFF
size: .
V: TRBV5-6
J: TRBJ1-4
D: .

DNA: TGTGCCAGCAGGACGGGACAGGGGGATCAGCCCCAGCATTTT
CDR3: CASRTGQGDQPQHF
size: few
V: TRBV2
J: TRBJ1-5
D: TRBD1

DNA: TGCGCCAGCAGCCACGCCTCCGGGACTAGCACCGGGGAGCTGTTTTTT
CDR3: CASSHASGTSTGELFF
size: .
V: TRBV4-1
J: TRBJ2-2
D: TRBD2

DNA: TGTGCCATCAGTGAGTCGGAGTGGGGGTCCCCACACTATGGCTACACCTTC
CDR3: CAISESEWGSPHYGYTF
size: .
V: TRBV6-1
J: TRBJ1-2
D: .

DNA: TGTGCCAGCAGCTTACAGGGGGCCCTAGGGGACGAGCAGTACTTC
CDR3: CASSLQGALGDEQYF
size: .
V: TRBV11-2
J: TRBJ2-7
D: TRBD1

DNA: TGTGCCAGCAGTTTCGACAGGGCGCATGGCTACACCTTC
CDR3: CASSFDRAHGYTF
size: .
V: TRBV28
J: TRBJ1-2
D: TRBD1

DNA: TGTGCCAGCACCCAGACAGTCACTTCGCCCTATAGCAATCAGCCCCAGCATTTT
CDR3: CASTQTVTSPYSNQPQHF
size: .
V: TRBV6-4
J: TRBJ1-5
D: .

DNA: TGTGCCAGCAGCTCGGGACAGGGTACTGAAGCTTTCTTT
CDR3: CASSSGQGTEAFF
size: .
V: TRBV5-4
J: TRBJ1-1
D: TRBD1

DNA: TGTGCCAGCAGTTACTCTACTCTGATGGCCGATACGCAGTATTTT
CDR3: CASSYSTLMADTQYF
size: .
V: TRBV6-6
J: TRBJ2-3
D: .

DNA: TGTGCCTGGAGTGTAGCGGGGTGGGAGACCCAGTACTTC
CDR3: CAWSVAGWETQYF
size: .
V: TRBV30
J: TRBJ2-5
D: TRBD2

DNA: TGTGCCAGCAGCTCGAGGGACCGCACAGATACGCAGTATTTT
CDR3: CASSSRDRTDTQYF
size: .
V: TRBV7-6
J: TRBJ2-3
D: .

DNA: TGTGCCAGCAGCCCTCTTGACAGATTTTCCTACAATGAGCAGTTCTTC
CDR3: CASSPLDRFSYNEQFF
size: .
V: TRBV14
J: TRBJ2-1
D: .

DNA: TGTGCCAGCAGTGAATATAAGGCTAGCGGAAAGCAGTACTTC
CDR3: CASSEYKASGKQYF
size: many
V: TRBV25-1
J: TRBJ2-7
D: TRBD2

DNA: TGCAGCGTGTGGACAGGGGGCTACAATGAGCAGTTCTTC
CDR3: CSVWTGGYNEQFF
size: .
V: TRBV29-1
J: TRBJ2-1
D: TRBD1

DNA: TGTGCCAGCAGTGAAGGATGGCGGGACTACGAGCAGTACTTC
CDR3: CASSEGWRDYEQYF
size: .
V: TRBV2
J: TRBJ2-7
D: .

DNA: TGTGCCAGCAGCTTAGTCCCAGGGGCGCATGAGCAGTTCTTC
CDR3: CASSLVPGAHEQFF
size: .
V: TRBV7-8
J: TRBJ2-1
D: .

DNA: TGCGCCAGCGCCCGGAGTGGCTACGAGCAGTACTTC
CDR3: CASARSGYEQYF
size: .
V: TRBV5-1
J: TRBJ2-7
D: .

DNA: TGTGCCAGCAGCGTCGATAGACAGGGGAATTCTGGGGCCAACGTCCTGACTTTC
CDR3: CASSVDRQGNSGANVLTF
size: .
V: TRBV9
J: TRBJ2-6
D: TRBD1

DNA: TGTGCCAGCACCGCCCCAGGCGAGCAGTACTTC
CDR3: CASTAPGEQYF
size: .
V: TRBV6-6
J: TRBJ2-7
D: .

DNA: TGTGCCAGCACCGGACAGGGGAATGAAAAACTGTTTTTT
CDR3: CASTGQGNEKLFF
size: .
V: TRBV6-1
J: TRBJ1-4
D: TRBD1

DNA: TGTGCCAGCAGTCTCGCGGCGAGCACTGAAGCTTTCTTT
CDR3: CASSLAASTEAFF
size: .
V: TRBV27
J: TRBJ1-1
D: .

DNA: TGTGCCAGCAGCTTATACGGCGGCAGACTGAAGGAGACCCAGTACTTC
CDR3: CASSLYGGRLKETQYF
size: .
V: TRBV7-9
J: TRBJ2-5
D: .

DNA: TGTGCCAGCAGCTTCCGACAGGGTGAGGGGCCCCAGCATTTT
CDR3: CASSFRQGEGPQHF
size: .
V: TRBV5-8
J: TRBJ1-5
D: TRBD1

DNA: TGTGCCAGCAGCCCGACTAGCAATACAATCAATGAGCAGTTCTTC
CDR3: CASSPTSNTINEQFF
size: .
V: TRBV7-9
J: TRBJ2-1
D: TRBD2

DNA: TGTGCCAGTAGTATAGATGGGGACACCGGGGAGCTGTTTTTT
CDR3: CASSIDGDTGELFF
size: .
V: TRBV19
J: TRBJ2-2
D: .

DNA: TGTGCCAGCAGCCGCGGACAGCATAATGAAAAACTGTTTTTT
CDR3: CASSRGQHNEKLFF
size: .
V: TRBV7-9
J: TRBJ1-4
D: .

DNA: TGTGCCAGCAGCTCTAATTACGATTACAGACAAGAGACCCAGTACTTC
CDR3: CASSSNYDYRQETQYF
size: few
V: TRBV5-6
J: TRBJ2-5
D: .

DNA: TGTGCCAGCACAGACCTCCGGGGGGGCACAGATACGCAGTATTTT
CDR3: CASTDLRGGTDTQYF
size: .
V: TRBV19
J: TRBJ2-3
D: TRBD2

DNA: TGCGCCAGCAGCCCGACTGGGAGAACAGATACGCAGTATTTT
CDR3: CASSPTGRTDTQYF
size: .
V: TRBV5-1
J: TRBJ2-3
D: .

DNA: TGTGCCAGCGGTGAGGGGGCGGGGGAGCAGTACTTC
CDR3: CASGEGAGEQYF
size: .
V: TRBV2
J: TRBJ2-7
D: .

DNA: TGCGCCAGCAGCTTTACCCCTCGGGGGCCGGAAGAAAAACTGTTTTTT
CDR3: CASSFTPRGPEEKLFF
size: .
V: TRBV5-1
J: TRBJ1-4
D: .

DNA: TGCGCCAGCAGCTACCGGACAGGGACTGAAGCTTTCTTT
CDR3: CASSYRTGTEAFF
size: .
V: TRBV5-1
J: TRBJ1-1
D: TRBD1

DNA: TGTGCCAGCAACGACAGTAAGCATCAGCCCCAGCATTTT
CDR3: CASNDSKHQPQHF
size: .
V: TRBV6-1
J: TRBJ1-5
D: .

DNA: TGTGCCAGCAGCCCCCAAGGAGCCCTGGGTGAGCAGTTCTTC
CDR3: CASSPQGALGEQFF
size: few
V: TRBV11-2
J: TRBJ2-1
D: .

DNA: TGTGCCTGGAGTGCTGGGACAGATACGCAGTATTTT
CDR3: CAWSAGTDTQYF
size: .
V: TRBV30
J: TRBJ2-3
D: .

DNA: TGCGCCAGCAGCCCAGGACAGGGGGCGTGGGATACGCAGTATTTT
CDR3: CASSPGQGAWDTQYF
size: .
V: TRBV5-1
J: TRBJ2-3
D: TRBD1

DNA: TGTGCCACCAGCAGATCTAGGACACCGCGCTATGGCTACACCTTC
CDR3: CATSRSRTPRYGYTF
size: .
V: TRBV15
J: TRBJ1-2
D: .

DNA: TGTGCCAGCAGCCGAACAGGGACGAACACTGAAGCTTTCTTT
CDR3: CASSRTGTNTEAFF
size: .
V: TRBV6-5
J: TRBJ1-1
D: .

DNA: TGCAGCGCGGGACGTGGGAACACTGAAGCTTTCTTT
CDR3: CSAGRGNTEAFF
size: .
V: TRBV29-1
J: TRBJ1-1
D: .

DNA: TGTGCCAGCAGCTTGGCAGGGTCGGGGACCTATGGCTACACCTTC
CDR3: CASSLAGSGTYGYTF
size: .
V: TRBV5-3
J: TRBJ1-2
D: .

DNA: TGTGCCAGCAGCGTCGATCCGGCCAGGTCAACTGAAGCTTTCTTT
CDR3: CASSVDPARSTEAFF
size: .
V: TRBV9
J: TRBJ1-1
D: .

DNA: TGTGCCAGCAGCTTAAGTTCCCCCAGCCGGGGAGAGACCCAGTACTTC
CDR3: CASSLSSPSRGETQYF
size: few
V: TRBV11-2
J: TRBJ2-5
D: .

DNA: TGTGCCAGCAGCGGACCCGCGACAGGGAATAATTCACCCCTCCACTTT
CDR3: CASSGPATGNNSPLHF
size: .
V: TRBV9
J: TRBJ1-6
D: TRBD1